Sequencing of this TCR beta chain was carried out in a study of blood T cell repertoires in COVID-19. On the study more broadly: The United States, Italy and Spain were the sources of the acute and convalescent COVID-19 samples. From T cells, B-cell-depleted T cells, or PBMCs came the material, which was cDNA or gDNA.

This clone was found once. In the authors' methods: It was from reference gene primer amplification that nucleated cell counts were estimated. Repertoires were generated with immunoSEQ multiplex PCR, while TCRdb's copy carries only in-frame clones and drops some. That table supplies the V and J calls and clone size; D and trimming were determined from the DNA. The sample has about 130,000 clones; under 85% are singletons. Trimming cost V 5 bases and J 1 base, with 14 bases left between them. The CDR3 spans 15 residues. The germline CDR1 and CDR2 sequences are SGHAT and FQDESV (reference sequence). The receptor was isolated from a woman aged 55-69 years with acute or convalescent COVID-19. Specimen: peripheral blood. The rearrangement joins TRBV11-1 to TRBJ1-1; no clear D. CDR3 nucleotides: TGTGCCAGCAGCCACGAGACTCTCGGGAACACTGAAGCTTTCTTT. It translates to CASSHETLGNTEAFF.